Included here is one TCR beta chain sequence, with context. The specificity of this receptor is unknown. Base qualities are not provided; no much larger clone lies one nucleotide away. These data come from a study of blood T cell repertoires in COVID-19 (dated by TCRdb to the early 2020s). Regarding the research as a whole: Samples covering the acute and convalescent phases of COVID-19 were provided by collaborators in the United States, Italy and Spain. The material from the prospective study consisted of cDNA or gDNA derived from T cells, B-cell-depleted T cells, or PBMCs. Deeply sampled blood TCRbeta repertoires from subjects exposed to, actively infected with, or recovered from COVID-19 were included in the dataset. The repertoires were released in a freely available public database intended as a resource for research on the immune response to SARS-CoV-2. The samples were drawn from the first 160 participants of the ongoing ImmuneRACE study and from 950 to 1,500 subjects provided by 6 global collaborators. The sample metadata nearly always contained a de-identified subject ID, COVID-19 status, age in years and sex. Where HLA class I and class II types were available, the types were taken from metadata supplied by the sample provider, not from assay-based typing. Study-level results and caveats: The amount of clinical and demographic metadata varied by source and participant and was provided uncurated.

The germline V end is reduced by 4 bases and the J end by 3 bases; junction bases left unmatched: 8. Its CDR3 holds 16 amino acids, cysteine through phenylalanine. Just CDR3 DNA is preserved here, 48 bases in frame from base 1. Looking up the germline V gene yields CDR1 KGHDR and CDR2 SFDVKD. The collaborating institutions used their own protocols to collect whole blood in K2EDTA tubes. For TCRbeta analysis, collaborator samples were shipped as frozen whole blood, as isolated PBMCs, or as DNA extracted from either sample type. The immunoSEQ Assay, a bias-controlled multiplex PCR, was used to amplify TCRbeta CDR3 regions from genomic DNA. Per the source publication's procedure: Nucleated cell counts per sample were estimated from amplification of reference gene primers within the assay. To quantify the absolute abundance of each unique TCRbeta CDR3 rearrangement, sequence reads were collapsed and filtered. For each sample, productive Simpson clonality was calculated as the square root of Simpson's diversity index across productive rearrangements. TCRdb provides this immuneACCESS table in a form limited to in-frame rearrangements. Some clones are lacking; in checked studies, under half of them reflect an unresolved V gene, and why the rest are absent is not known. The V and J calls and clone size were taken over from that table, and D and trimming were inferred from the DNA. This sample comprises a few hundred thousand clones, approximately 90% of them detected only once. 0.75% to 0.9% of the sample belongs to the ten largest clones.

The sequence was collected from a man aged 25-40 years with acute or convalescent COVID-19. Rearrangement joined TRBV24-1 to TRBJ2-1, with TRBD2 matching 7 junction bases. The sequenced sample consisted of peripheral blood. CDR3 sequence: CATSDPPGLHYNEQFF. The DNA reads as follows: TGTGCCACCAGTGACCCCCCGGGACTACACTACAATGAGCAGTTCTTC.